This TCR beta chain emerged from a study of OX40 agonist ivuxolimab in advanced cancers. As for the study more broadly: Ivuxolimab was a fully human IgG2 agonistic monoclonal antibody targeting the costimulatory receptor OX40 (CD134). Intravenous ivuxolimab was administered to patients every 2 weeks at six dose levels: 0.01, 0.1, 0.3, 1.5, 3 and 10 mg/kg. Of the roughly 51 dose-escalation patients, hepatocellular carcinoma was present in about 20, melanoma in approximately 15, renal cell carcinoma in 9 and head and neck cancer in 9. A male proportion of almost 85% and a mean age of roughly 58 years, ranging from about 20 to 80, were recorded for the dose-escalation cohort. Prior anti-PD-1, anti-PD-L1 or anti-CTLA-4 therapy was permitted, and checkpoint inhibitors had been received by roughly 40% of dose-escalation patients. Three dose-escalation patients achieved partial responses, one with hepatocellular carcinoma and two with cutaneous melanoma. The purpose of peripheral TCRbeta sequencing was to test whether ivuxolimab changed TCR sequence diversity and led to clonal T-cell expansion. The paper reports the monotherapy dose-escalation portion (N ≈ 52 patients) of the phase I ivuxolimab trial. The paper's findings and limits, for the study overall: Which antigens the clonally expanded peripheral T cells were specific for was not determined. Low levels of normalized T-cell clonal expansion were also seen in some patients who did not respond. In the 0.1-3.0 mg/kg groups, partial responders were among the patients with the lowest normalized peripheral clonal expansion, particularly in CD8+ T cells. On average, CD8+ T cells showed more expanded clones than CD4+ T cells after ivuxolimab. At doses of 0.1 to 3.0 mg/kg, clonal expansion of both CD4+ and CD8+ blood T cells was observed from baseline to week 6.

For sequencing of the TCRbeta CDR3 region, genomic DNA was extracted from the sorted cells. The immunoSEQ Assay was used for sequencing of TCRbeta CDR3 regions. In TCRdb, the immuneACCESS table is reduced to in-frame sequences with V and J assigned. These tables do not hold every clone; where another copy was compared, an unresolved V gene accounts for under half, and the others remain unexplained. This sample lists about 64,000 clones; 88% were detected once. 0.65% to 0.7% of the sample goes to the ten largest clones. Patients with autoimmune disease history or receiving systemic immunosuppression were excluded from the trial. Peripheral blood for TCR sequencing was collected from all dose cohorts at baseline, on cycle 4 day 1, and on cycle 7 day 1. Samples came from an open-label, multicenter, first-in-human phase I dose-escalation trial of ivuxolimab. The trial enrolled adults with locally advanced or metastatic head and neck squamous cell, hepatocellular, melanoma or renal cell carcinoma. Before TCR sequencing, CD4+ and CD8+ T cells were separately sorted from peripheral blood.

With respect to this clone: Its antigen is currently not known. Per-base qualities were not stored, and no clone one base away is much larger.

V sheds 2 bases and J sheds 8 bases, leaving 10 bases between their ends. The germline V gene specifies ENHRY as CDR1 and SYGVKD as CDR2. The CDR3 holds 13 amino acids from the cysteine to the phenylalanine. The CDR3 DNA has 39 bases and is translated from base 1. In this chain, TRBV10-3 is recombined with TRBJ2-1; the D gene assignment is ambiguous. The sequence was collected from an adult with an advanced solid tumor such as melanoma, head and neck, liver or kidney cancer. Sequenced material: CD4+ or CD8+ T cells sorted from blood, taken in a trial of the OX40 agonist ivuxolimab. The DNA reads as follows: TGTGCCATCAGTGAGCAAGGGTTAGATGAGCAGTTCTTC. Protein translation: CAISEQGLDEQFF.